The sequence of this TCR beta chain was determined in a study of blood T cell repertoires in COVID-19. About the research overall: The samples span acute and convalescent COVID-19 from the United States, Italy and Spain. In each case, the material was cDNA or gDNA derived from T cells, B-cell-depleted T cells, or PBMCs.

As handled by the study authors: Using reference gene primer amplification, nucleated cell counts were estimated. TCRdb keeps only in-frame clones here, not all; method: immunoSEQ multiplex PCR. Clonal size and the V and J genes are those of that table, whereas D and trimming came from the DNA. The sample lists 80,000 or so clones, 75% to 95% occurring once. V was shortened by 4 bases and J by 2 bases, with 14 bases between the two germline ends. The germline gives CDR1 SGHRS, CDR2 YFSETQ. The CDR3 contains 15 residues. This TCR came from a woman aged 45-60 years in a cohort sampled during active COVID-19. The source material was peripheral blood. This rearrangement joins TRBV5-1 to TRBJ2-3; possibly TRBD1 for D (6 bases). The CDR3 DNA follows: TGCGCCAGCAGCCCGGGACACCCTCTCACAGATACGCAGTATTTT. Its translation is CASSPGHPLTDTQYF.